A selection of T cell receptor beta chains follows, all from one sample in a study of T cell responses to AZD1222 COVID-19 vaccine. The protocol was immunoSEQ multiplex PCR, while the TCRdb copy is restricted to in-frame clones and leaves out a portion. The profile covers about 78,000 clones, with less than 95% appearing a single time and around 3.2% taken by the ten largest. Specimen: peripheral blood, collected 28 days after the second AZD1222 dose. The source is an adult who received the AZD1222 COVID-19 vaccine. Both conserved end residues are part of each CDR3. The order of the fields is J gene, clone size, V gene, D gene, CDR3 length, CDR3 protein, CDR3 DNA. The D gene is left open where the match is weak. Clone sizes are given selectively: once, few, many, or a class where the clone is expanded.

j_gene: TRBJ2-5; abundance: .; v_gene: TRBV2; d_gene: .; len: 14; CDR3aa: CASSAATRQETQYF; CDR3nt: TGTGCCAGCAGTGCCGCGACTAGACAAGAGACCCAGTACTTC
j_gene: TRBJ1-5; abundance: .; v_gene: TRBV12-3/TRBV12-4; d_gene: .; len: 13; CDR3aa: CASSLGQEQPQHF; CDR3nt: TGTGCCAGCAGTTTGGGCCAAGAACAGCCCCAGCATTTT
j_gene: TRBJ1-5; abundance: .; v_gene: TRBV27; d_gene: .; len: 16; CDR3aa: CASSLEGSHSNQPQHF; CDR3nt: TGTGCCAGCAGTTTAGAGGGTAGCCATAGCAATCAGCCCCAGCATTTT
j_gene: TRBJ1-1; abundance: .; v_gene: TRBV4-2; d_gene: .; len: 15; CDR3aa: CASSQDRRLHTEAFF; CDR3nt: TGTGCCAGCAGTCAAGACAGAAGATTACACACTGAAGCTTTCTTT
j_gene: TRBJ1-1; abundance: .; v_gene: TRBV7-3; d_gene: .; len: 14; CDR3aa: CASSLGGMNTEAFF; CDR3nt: TGTGCCAGCAGCCTGGGGGGGATGAACACTGAAGCTTTCTTT
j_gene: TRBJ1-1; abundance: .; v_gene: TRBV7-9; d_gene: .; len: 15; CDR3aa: CASSPGAAMNTEAFF; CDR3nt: TGTGCCAGCAGCCCCGGGGCGGCCATGAACACTGAAGCTTTCTTT
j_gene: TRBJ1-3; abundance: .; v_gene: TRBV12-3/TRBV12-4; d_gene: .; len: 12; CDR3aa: CASSPTGNTIYF; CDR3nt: TGTGCCAGCAGCCCCACTGGAAACACCATATATTTT
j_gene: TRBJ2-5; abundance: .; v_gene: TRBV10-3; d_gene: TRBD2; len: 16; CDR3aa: CAISRSGAGGSETQYF; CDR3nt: TGTGCCATCTCTCGATCGGGAGCGGGAGGTTCGGAGACCCAGTACTTC
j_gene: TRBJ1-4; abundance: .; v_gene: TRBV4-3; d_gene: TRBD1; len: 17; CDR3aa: CASSQVVQGATNEKLFF; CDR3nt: TGCGCCAGCAGCCAAGTTGTCCAGGGGGCAACTAATGAAAAACTGTTTTTT
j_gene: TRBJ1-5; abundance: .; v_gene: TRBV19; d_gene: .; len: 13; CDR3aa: CASSIQENQPQHF; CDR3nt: TGTGCCAGTAGTATTCAGGAAAATCAGCCCCAGCATTTT
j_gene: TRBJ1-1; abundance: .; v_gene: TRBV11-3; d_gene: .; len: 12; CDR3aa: CASSPPGRRPFF; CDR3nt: TGTGCCAGCAGCCCGCCGGGGAGGAGGCCTTTCTTT
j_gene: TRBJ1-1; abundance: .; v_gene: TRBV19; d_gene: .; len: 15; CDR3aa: CASMVGGMEWREAFF; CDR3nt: TGTGCCAGTATGGTGGGGGGGATGGAGTGGCGTGAAGCTTTCTTT
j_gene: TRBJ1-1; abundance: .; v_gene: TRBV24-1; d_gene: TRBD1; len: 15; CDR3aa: CATSDGQGLNTEAFF; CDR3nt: TGTGCCACCAGTGACGGACAGGGGTTGAACACTGAAGCTTTCTTT
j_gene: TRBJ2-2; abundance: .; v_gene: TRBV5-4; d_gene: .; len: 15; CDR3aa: CASSLGTENTGELFF; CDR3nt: TGTGCCAGCAGCTTGGGGACAGAGAACACCGGGGAGCTGTTTTTT
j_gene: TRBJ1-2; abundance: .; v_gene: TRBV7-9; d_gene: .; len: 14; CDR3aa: CASSLRRGNYGYTF; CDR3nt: TGTGCCAGCAGCTTACGGCGGGGGAACTATGGCTACACCTTC
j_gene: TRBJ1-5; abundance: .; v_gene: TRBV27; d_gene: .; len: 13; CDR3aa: CASSPSERQPQHF; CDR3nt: TGTGCCAGCAGCCCAAGTGAGCGTCAGCCCCAGCATTTT
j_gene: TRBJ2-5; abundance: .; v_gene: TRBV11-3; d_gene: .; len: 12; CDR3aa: CASSAVVETQYF; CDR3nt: TGTGCCAGCAGCGCGGTGGTTGAGACCCAGTACTTC
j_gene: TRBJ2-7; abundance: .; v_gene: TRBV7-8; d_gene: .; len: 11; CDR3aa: CASSLTYEQYF; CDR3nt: TGTGCCAGCAGCCTGACCTACGAGCAGTACTTC
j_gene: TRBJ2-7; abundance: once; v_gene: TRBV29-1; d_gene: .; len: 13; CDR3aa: CSVVSAGYDEQYF; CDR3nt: TGCAGCGTTGTATCGGCAGGGTACGACGAGCAGTACTTC
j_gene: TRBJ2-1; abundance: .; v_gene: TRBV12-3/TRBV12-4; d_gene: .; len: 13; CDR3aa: CASTTFRYNEQFF; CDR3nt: TGTGCCAGCACCACCTTTAGGTACAATGAGCAGTTCTTC
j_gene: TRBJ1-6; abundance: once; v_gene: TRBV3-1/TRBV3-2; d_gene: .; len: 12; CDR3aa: CASSQETSPLHF; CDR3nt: TGTGCCAGCAGCCAAGAGACTTCACCCCTCCACTTT
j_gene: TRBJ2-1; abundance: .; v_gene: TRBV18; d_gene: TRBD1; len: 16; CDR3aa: CASSPRPDRVFDEQFF; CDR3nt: TGTGCCAGCTCACCACGGCCGGACAGGGTTTTTGATGAGCAGTTCTTC
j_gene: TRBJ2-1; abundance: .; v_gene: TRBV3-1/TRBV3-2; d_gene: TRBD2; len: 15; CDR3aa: CASSHNLAGVNEQFF; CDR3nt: TGTGCCAGCAGCCATAACCTAGCGGGAGTAAATGAGCAGTTCTTC
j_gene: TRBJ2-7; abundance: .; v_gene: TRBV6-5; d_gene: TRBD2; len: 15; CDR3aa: CASRPEGGRGYEQYF; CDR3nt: TGTGCCAGCAGACCAGAAGGAGGGCGGGGGTACGAGCAGTACTTC
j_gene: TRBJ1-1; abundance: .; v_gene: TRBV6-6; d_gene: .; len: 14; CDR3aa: CASRPSGPGTEAFF; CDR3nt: TGTGCCAGCAGGCCGTCGGGGCCGGGCACTGAAGCTTTCTTT
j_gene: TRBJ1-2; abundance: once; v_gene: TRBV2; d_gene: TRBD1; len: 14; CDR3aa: CASRRTGNGYGYTF; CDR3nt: TGTGCCAGCAGGAGGACAGGGAACGGCTATGGCTACACCTTC
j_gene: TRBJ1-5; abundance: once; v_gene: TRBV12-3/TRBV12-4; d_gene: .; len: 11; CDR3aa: CASRQAGITHF; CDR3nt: TGTGCCAGCAGGCAGGCCGGGATCACGCATTTT
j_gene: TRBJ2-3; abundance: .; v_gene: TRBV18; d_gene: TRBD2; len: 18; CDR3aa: CASSPRPSGGSGTDTQYF; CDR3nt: TGTGCCAGCTCACCACGCCCTAGCGGGGGGTCGGGCACAGATACGCAGTATTTT
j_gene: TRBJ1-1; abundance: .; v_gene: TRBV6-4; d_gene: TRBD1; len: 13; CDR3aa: CASSRRQGTEAFF; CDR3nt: TGTGCCAGCAGCCGACGACAGGGCACTGAAGCTTTCTTT
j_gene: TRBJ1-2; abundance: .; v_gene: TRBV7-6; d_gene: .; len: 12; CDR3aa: CASSLAGNGYTF; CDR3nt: TGTGCCAGCAGCTTAGCCGGGAATGGCTACACCTTC
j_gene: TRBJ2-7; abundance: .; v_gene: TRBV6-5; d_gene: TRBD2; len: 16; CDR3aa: CASSFFLSGRADEQYF; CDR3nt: TGTGCCAGCAGTTTTTTCCTTAGCGGGAGGGCCGACGAGCAGTACTTC
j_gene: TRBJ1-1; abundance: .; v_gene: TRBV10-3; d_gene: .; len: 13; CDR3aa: CAIKREGATEAFF; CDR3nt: TGTGCCATCAAAAGGGAAGGGGCCACTGAAGCTTTCTTT
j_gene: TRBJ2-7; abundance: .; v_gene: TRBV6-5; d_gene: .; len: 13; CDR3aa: CASSRAPPYEQYF; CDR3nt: TGTGCCAGCAGCCGGGCTCCGCCTTACGAGCAGTACTTC
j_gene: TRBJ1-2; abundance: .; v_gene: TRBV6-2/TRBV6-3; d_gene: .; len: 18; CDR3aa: CASSYYLALLKGRDGYTF; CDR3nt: TGTGCCAGCAGTTACTACCTCGCCCTATTGAAGGGGAGGGATGGCTACACCTTC
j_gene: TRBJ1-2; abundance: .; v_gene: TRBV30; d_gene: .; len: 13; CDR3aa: CAWESGGHYGYTF; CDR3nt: TGTGCCTGGGAGTCGGGAGGACACTATGGCTACACCTTC
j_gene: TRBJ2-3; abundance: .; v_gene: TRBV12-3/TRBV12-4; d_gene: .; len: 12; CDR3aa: CASSGTSGAQYF; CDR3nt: TGTGCCAGCAGCGGGACCTCGGGGGCGCAGTATTTT
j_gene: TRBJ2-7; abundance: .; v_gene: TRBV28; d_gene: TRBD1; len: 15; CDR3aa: CASTPPTGQIYEQYF; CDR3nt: TGTGCCAGCACCCCCCCCACGGGACAGATCTACGAGCAGTACTTC